Below are 26 T cell receptor beta chains sequenced from a single sample in a study of early T cells in non-severe SARS-CoV-2 infection. TCRdb used MiXCR to reprocess the 5' RACE reads, holding one entry per CDR3 protein. In the table there are 35,000 to 50,000 distinct CDR3 sequences, around 5.4% of which are singletons. Sequenced here: whole blood, sampled at baseline. The receptors here all came from an adult who was a healthcare worker with PCR-confirmed SARS-CoV-2 infection or an uninfected control (not recorded which).

This clonotype has ten or more counts. This chain connects TRBV20-1 to TRBJ2-7, with TRBD2 as a possible D gene (6 bases). V lost 0 bases, J lost 1 base, and 10 bases lay in between. Per germline, CDR1 DFQATT and CDR2 SNEGSKA (reference sequence). There are 14 residues in the CDR3. The chain's CDR3 is CSARDPGASYEQYF. The CDR3 DNA reads as TGCAGTGCTAGAGACCCGGGAGCTTCCTACGAGCAGTACTTC.

This clonotype came up many times. The chain carries TRBV6-2 or TRBV6-3 and TRBJ2-7; D gene ambiguous. Germline CDR1 and CDR2: MNHEY and SVGEGT. There are 14 residues in the CDR3. Trimming stripped 2 bases from V and 0 bases from J, with 8 bases between. The CDR3 sequence is CASSYQISSYEQYF. CDR3 in DNA: TGTGCCAGCAGTTACCAGATTTCCTCCTACGAGCAGTACTTC.

This clonotype was counted at least ten times. The rearrangement joins TRBV29-1 to TRBJ2-7, with a tentative D call TRBD2 (5 bases). CDR1 SQVTM and CDR2 ANQGSEA come from the germline V gene. CDR3 size: 13 residues. V was cut by 6 bases and J by 4 bases, with 16 bases left in between. CDR3 nucleotide sequence: TGCAGCGTGAGGCGAGGTAGCGAGTACGAGCAGTACTTC. This translates into CSVRRGSEYEQYF.

This clonotype occurred many times. This rearrangement joins TRBV5-1 to TRBJ2-5; the D call may be TRBD1 or TRBD2 (5 bases each). Trimming took 3 bases from V and 5 from J, leaving 20 bases between them. The CDR3 spans 16 residues. Germline CDR1 reads SGHRS; CDR2 reads YFSETQ. CDR3 sequence reads: CASSSSGRRGWETQYF. The CDR3 coding sequence is TGCGCCAGCAGCTCCTCGGGACGGCGAGGGTGGGAGACCCAGTACTTC.

Of note for this clonotype: This may come from a read error, since a much larger clone is one base off. This sequence joins TRBV7-8 and TRBJ2-7; no firm D call. Trimming removed 0 bases from V and 3 bases from J, with 9 bases in between. The germline gives CDR1 SGHVS, CDR2 FQNEAQ. This CDR3 region has 14 residues. CDR3 sequence reads: CASSLAQSYYEQYF. CDR3 nucleotides: TGTGCCAGCAGCTTAGCTCAGAGCTACTACGAGCAGTACTTC.

This clonotype was observed at least ten times. The chain has TRBV20-1 and TRBJ2-4; D uncertain. Germline CDR1 is DFQATT and CDR2 is SNEGSKA (reference sequence). Trimming removed 2 bases from V and 1 base from J, with 9 bases in between. The CDR3 extends over 14 amino acids. CDR3 amino acids: CSARWSGAKNIQYF. The CDR3 DNA reads as TGCAGTGCTAGATGGAGTGGGGCCAAAAACATTCAGTACTTC.

This clonotype occurred many times. The V and J genes are TRBV4-2 and TRBJ2-1; the D is unclear. With 5 bases removed from V and 8 bases from J, the gap between germline ends came to 10 bases. Germline CDR1 and CDR2: LGHNA and YNFKEQ. The CDR3 has 12 residues. The CDR3 loop reads CASSARGDEQFF. The CDR3 DNA follows: TGTGCCAGCAGCGCCCGAGGAGATGAGCAGTTCTTC.

This clonotype was seen a few times. This sequence joins TRBV6-1 and TRBJ1-1; D gene uncertain. Trimming stripped 0 bases from V and 1 base from J, with 3 bases between. CDR1 is MNHNS and CDR2 is SASEGT in the germline V gene. The CDR3 loop spans 13 amino acids. The DNA for the CDR3 is TGTGCCAGCAGTGAAGCACAGAACACTGAAGCTTTCTTT. This codes for CASSEAQNTEAFF.

V usage is TRBV29-1 and J usage is TRBJ2-3; 11 positions agree with TRBD2. CDR1 SQVTM and CDR2 ANQGSEA come from the germline V gene. The CDR3 extends over 15 amino acids. The trim removed 4 bases at V and 4 bases at J, leaving 7 bases unmatched. The CDR3 DNA follows: TGCAGCGTTGGGAACCTAGCGGGAGGTCCAGATACGCAGTATTTT. It translates to CSVGNLAGGPDTQYF.

This clonotype was seen more than once but under ten times. The chain joins TRBV29-1 to TRBJ1-1; no clear D gene. Trimming stripped 4 bases from V and 1 base from J, with 7 bases between. Germline CDR1 is SQVTM and CDR2 is ANQGSEA. This CDR3 has 12 residues. In DNA, the CDR3 is TGCAGCGTTGGAAACACGAACACTGAAGCTTTCTTT. As protein: CSVGNTNTEAFF. The full variable domain, with the rest looked up from reference TRBV29-1 and TRBJ1-1, is SAVISQKPSRDICQRGTSLTIQCQVDSQVTMMFWYRQQPGQSLTLIATANQGSEATYESGFVIDKFPISRPNLTFSTLTVSNMSPEDSSIYLCSVGNTNTEAFFGQGTRLTVV.

This clonotype was found many times. V is TRBV18 and J is TRBJ1-1, with TRBD1 matching 9 bases. CDR3 length: 19 amino acids. CDR1 KGHSH and CDR2 LQKENI come from the germline V gene. J lost 4 bases, V lost 5 bases, and 20 bases had no gene match. CDR3 amino acids: CASSSLSGTGNVPGTEAFF. The CDR3 DNA reads TGTGCCAGCTCATCGTTATCCGGGACAGGGAACGTCCCGGGCACTGAAGCTTTCTTT. The full variable domain, rest sourced from reference TRBV18 and TRBJ1-1, is NAGVMQNPRHLVRRRGQEARLRCSPMKGHSHVYWYRQLPEEGLKFMVYLQKENIIDESGMPKERFSAEFPKEGPSILRIQQVVRGDSAAYFCASSSLSGTGNVPGTEAFFGQGTRLTVV.

The table lists this clonotype with many counts. V gene TRBV6-2 or TRBV6-3 combines with J gene TRBJ1-5; tentative D call: TRBD1 (5 bases). This CDR3 is 13 amino acids long. The V end was cut by 6 bases, the J end by 6 bases, with 12 bases between. CDR1 is MNHEY and CDR2 is SVGEGT in the germline V gene. This chain's CDR3 is CASSLTGFQPQHF. CDR3 coding DNA: TGTGCCAGCAGCCTCACAGGTTTTCAGCCCCAGCATTTT.

V and J are TRBV5-1 and TRBJ1-2; maybe TRBD1 (5 bases). V was shortened by 4 bases and J by 1 base, with 11 bases between the two germline ends. CDR1 is SGHRS and CDR2 is YFSETQ in the germline V gene. There are 14 residues in the CDR3. The CDR3 sequence is CASSPDQGNYGYTF. The CDR3 DNA reads TGCGCCAGCAGCCCGGATCAGGGTAACTATGGCTACACCTTC. The complete variable domain, with remaining parts taken from reference TRBV5-1 and TRBJ1-2, reads KAGVTQTPRYLIKTRGQQVTLSCSPISGHRSVSWYQQTPGQGLQFLFEYFSETQRNKGNFPGRFSGRQFSNSRSEMNVSTLELGDSALYLCASSPDQGNYGYTFGSGTRLTVV.

This clonotype was found many times. V is TRBV4-3 and J is TRBJ2-3; TRBD1 aligns across 8 bases. The CDR3 is 16 amino acids. The junction had 4 bases not matched to a gene; V was cut back by 0 bases and J by 2 bases. CDR1 is LGHNA, CDR2 YSLEER, per germline. The DNA for the CDR3 is TGCGCCAGCAGCCAAGATGGACAGGGTCCCACAGATACGCAGTATTTT. This encodes CASSQDGQGPTDTQYF.

This clonotype was seen many times. The rearrangement joins TRBV20-1 to TRBJ1-6, with 8 bases that match TRBD1. Trimming cost V 4 bases and J 10 bases; bases outside gene matches: 6. CDR1 DFQATT and CDR2 SNEGSKA come from the germline V gene (reference sequence). The CDR3 has 13 residues. As DNA, the CDR3 is TGCAGTGCTAACCGGGACAGGAACTCACCCCTCCACTTT. Translated, it gives CSANRDRNSPLHF.

This clonotype appeared many times. This chain links TRBV9 with TRBJ2-2; D gene unclear. This CDR3 spans 12 amino acids. Trimming left V 5 bases short and J 6 bases short, with 8 bases between. Germline V gives CDR1 SGDLS, CDR2 YYNGEE. The CDR3 spells CASRPMAGELFF. In nucleotides, the CDR3 is TGTGCCAGCAGACCGATGGCCGGGGAGCTGTTTTTT.

The J gene is TRBJ2-3, the V gene TRBV2; 7 nucleotides align to TRBD2. CDR3 length: 15 amino acids. V dropped 8 bases and J dropped 2; count of bases not matched to a gene: 10. Germline assignment: CDR1 SNHLY and CDR2 FYNNEI. In DNA, the CDR3 is TGTGCCAGCGTTCCGACTAGCCCCGACACAGATACGCAGTATTTT. It yields the protein CASVPTSPDTDTQYF. Combining the CDR3 with reference TRBV2 and TRBJ2-3 gives the whole variable domain EPEVTQTPSHQVTQMGQEVILRCVPISNHLYFYWYRQILGQKVEFLVSFYNNEISEKSEIFDDQFSVERPDGSNFTLKIRSTKLEDSAMYFCASVPTSPDTDTQYFGPGTRLTVL.

This clonotype has a count of ten or more. The chain joins TRBV7-9 to TRBJ1-2, with no clear D. Trimming pared 4 bases from V and 6 bases from J, leaving 12 bases between. CDR3 size: 13 residues. Looked up from germline, CDR1 is SEHNR and CDR2 is FQNEAQ (reference sequence). CDR3 residues: CASSSSGPHGYTF. The CDR3 nucleotides read TGTGCCAGCAGCTCAAGCGGGCCTCATGGCTACACCTTC.

This chain connects TRBV2 to TRBJ2-7, with 7 bases matching TRBD1. This CDR3 region has 14 residues. V trimming: 6 bases; J trimming: 2 bases; junction bases outside the gene matches: 7. In germline, CDR1 is SNHLY, CDR2 FYNNEI. The CDR3 DNA is TGTGCCAGCAGCCTACAGGGGTGGCCCTACGAGCAGTACTTC. It translates to CASSLQGWPYEQYF.

The chain employs TRBV4-1 and TRBJ2-5, with 9 nucleotides matching TRBD1. The CDR3 spans 17 residues. Germline CDR1 and CDR2: MGHRA and YSYEKL. V gave up 0 bases and J gave up 5 bases; unmatched junction bases: 10. The CDR3 DNA is TGCGCCAGCAGCCAAGAAGGAGGACAGGGGCTTTTGGAGACCCAGTACTTC. This translates into CASSQEGGQGLLETQYF.

This chain connects TRBV19 to TRBJ2-2; D is unresolved. This CDR3 has 16 amino acids. Per germline, CDR1 LNHDA and CDR2 SQIVND (reference sequence). V dropped 5 bases and J dropped 0 bases, with 13 bases sitting between them. CDR3 residues: CASSPTRTTNTGELFF. As DNA, the CDR3 is TGTGCCAGTAGTCCAACGAGGACGACGAACACCGGGGAGCTGTTTTTT.

CDR3 nucleotide sequence: TGTGCCAGCAGCCGTACCACGACAGGGAACAATCAGCCCCAGCATTTT. This codes for CASSRTTTGNNQPQHF. J is TRBJ1-5 and V is TRBV7-9; 7 nucleotides agree with TRBD1. The CDR3 contains 16 residues. Germline loops: CDR1 SEHNR, CDR2 FQNEAQ (reference sequence). V dropped 5 bases and J dropped 3; count of bases not matched to a gene: 10.

The table lists this clonotype with a few counts. The chain uses TRBV27 and TRBJ1-1, with TRBD1 as a possible D gene (5 bases). CDR1 MNHEY and CDR2 SMNVEV come from the germline V gene (reference sequence). The CDR3 consists of 15 residues. V lost 5 bases and J lost 5, with 18 bases in between. The CDR3: CASSPLDRGRTEAFF. CDR3 nucleotides: TGTGCCAGCAGTCCCCTCGATCGGGGGAGGACTGAAGCTTTCTTT.

The J gene is TRBJ1-1, the V gene TRBV6-2 or TRBV6-3; tentative D call: TRBD1 (5 bases). Per germline, CDR1 MNHEY and CDR2 SVGEGT. This CDR3 contains 15 residues. Deletions cut 4 bases from V and 8 bases from J, with 20 bases between. The CDR3 spells CASSSLQGKGVEAFF. CDR3 sequence (DNA): TGTGCCAGCAGTTCGCTTCAGGGTAAGGGCGTCGAAGCTTTCTTT.

The genes are TRBV19 and TRBJ1-2, with 9 bases matching TRBD1. The V segment lost 10 bases and the J segment 6 bases; nucleotides outside the gene matches: 6. Looked up from germline, CDR1 is LNHDA and CDR2 is SQIVND (reference sequence). CDR3 size: 12 residues. The CDR3 coding sequence is TGTGCCACACTAAGGACAGGGGATGGCTACACCTTC. As protein: CATLRTGDGYTF.

There are many counts of this clonotype. The DNA of the CDR3 is TGTGCCAGCGGGATGACAGGGGCTGGAAACACCATATATTTT. It codes for CASGMTGAGNTIYF. The genes are TRBV5-5 and TRBJ1-3, with 8 bases matching TRBD1. There are 14 residues in the CDR3. The V segment lost 7 bases and the J segment 2 bases; nucleotides outside the gene matches: 5. Germline loops: CDR1 SGHKS, CDR2 YYEKEE (reference sequence). The full variable domain, rest sourced from reference TRBV5-5 and TRBJ1-3, is DAGVTQSPTHLIKTRGQQVTLRCSPISGHKSVSWYQQVLGQGPQFIFQYYEKEERGRGNFPDRFSARQFPNYSSELNVNALLLGDSALYLCASGMTGAGNTIYFGEGSWLTVV.